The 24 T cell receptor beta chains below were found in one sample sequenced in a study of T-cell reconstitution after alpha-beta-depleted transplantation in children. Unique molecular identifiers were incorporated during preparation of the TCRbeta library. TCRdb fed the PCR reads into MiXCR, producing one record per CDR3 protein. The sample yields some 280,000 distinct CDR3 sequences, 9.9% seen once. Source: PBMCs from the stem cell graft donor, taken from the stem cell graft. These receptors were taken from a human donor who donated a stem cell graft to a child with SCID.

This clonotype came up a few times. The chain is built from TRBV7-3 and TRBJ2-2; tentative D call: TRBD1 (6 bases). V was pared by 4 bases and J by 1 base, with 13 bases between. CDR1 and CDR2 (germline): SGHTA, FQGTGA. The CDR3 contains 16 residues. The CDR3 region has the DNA TGTGCCAGCAGCTCGTTACAGGGTTGGAACACCGGGGAGCTGTTTTTT. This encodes CASSSLQGWNTGELFF.

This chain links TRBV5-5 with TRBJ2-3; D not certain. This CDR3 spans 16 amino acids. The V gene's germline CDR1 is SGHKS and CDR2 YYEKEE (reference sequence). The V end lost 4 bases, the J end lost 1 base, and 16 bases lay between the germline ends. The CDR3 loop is CASSTLGNLGTDTQYF. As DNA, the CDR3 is TGTGCCAGCAGCACGCTTGGGAATCTCGGCACAGATACGCAGTATTTT.

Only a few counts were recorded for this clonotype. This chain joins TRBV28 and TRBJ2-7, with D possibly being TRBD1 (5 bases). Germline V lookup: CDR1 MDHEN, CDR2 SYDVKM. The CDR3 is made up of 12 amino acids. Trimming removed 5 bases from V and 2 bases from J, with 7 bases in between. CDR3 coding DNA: TGTGCCAGCAGTGTACAGGCCTACGAGCAGTACTTC. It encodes CASSVQAYEQYF.

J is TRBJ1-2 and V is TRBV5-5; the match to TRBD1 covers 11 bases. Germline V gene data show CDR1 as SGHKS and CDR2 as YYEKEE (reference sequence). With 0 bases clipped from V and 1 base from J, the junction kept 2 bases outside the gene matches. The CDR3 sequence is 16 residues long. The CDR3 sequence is CASSLGGQGVNYGYTF. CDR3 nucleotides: TGTGCCAGCAGCTTGGGGGGACAGGGGGTTAACTATGGCTACACCTTC.

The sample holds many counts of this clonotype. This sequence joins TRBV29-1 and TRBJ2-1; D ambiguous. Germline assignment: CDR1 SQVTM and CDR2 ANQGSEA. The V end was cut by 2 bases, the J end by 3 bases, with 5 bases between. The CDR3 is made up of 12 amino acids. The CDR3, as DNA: TGCAGCGTTGAACCCAGCTACAATGAGCAGTTCTTC. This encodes CSVEPSYNEQFF.

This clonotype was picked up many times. The CDR3 reads CASSTGLGFYEQYF. The CDR3 coding sequence is TGCGCCAGCAGCACCGGACTAGGATTCTACGAGCAGTACTTC. This chain uses TRBV5-1 with TRBJ2-7, with 7 bases identical to TRBD2. This CDR3 contains 14 residues. Germline loops: CDR1 SGHRS, CDR2 YFSETQ. J lost 3 bases, V lost 4 bases, and 7 bases had no gene match.

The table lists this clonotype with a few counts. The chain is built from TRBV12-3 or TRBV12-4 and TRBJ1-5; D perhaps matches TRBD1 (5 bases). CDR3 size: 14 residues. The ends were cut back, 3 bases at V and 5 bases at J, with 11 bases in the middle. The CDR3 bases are TGTGCCAGCAGTTTCGGGACCATAGATCAGCCCCAGCATTTT. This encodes CASSFGTIDQPQHF.

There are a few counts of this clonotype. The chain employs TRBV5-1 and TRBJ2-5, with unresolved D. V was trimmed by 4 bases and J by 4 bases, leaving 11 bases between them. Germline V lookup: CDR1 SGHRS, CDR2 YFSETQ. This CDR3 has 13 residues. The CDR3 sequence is CASSVFPGETQYF. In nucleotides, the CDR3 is TGCGCCAGCAGCGTTTTCCCAGGAGAGACCCAGTACTTC.

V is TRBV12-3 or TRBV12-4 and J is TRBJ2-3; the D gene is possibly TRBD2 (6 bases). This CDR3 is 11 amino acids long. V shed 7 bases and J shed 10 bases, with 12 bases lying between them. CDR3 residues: CASTRGWAQYF. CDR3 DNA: TGTGCCAGCACCCGGGGGTGGGCGCAGTATTTT.

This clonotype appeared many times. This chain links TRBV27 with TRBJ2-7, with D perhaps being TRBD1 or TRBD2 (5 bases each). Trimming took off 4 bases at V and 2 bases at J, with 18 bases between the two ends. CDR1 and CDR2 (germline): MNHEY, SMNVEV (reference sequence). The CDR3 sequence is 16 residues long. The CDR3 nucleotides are TGTGCCAGCAGTTCGTATTACCGGGACGTAACCTACGAGCAGTACTTC. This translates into CASSSYYRDVTYEQYF.

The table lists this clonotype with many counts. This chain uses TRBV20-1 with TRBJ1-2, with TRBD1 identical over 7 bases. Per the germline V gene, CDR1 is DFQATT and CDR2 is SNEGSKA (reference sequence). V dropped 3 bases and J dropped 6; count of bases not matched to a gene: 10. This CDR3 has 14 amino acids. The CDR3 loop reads CSASDPGTVHGYTF. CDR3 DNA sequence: TGCAGTGCTAGCGATCCGGGGACAGTTCATGGCTACACCTTC.

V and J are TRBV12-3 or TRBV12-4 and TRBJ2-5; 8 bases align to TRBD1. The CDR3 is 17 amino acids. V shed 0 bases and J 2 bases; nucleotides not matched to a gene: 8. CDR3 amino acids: CASSLALGQDLQETQYF. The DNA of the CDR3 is TGTGCCAGCAGTTTAGCGCTGGGACAGGACCTACAAGAGACCCAGTACTTC.

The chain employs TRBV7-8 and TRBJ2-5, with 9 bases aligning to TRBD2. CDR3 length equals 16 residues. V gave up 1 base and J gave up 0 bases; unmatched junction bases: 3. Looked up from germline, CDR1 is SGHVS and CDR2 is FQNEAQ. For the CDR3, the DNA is TGTGCCAGCAGCTTAGAAAGCGGGGGGCACCAAGAGACCCAGTACTTC. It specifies CASSLESGGHQETQYF.

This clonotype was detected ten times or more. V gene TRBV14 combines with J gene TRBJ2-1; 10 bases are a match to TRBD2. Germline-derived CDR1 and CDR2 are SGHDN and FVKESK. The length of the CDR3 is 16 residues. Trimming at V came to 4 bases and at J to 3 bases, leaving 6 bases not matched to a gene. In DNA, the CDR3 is TGTGCCAGCAGCCGGACGGGGACTAGCGTCTACAATGAGCAGTTCTTC. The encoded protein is CASSRTGTSVYNEQFF.

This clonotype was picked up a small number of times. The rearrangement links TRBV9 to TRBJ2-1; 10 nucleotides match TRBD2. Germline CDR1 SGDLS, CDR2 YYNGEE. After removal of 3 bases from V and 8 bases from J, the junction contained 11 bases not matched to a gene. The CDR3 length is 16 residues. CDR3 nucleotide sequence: TGTGCCAGCAGCGGAGGTAGCGGGGGGATGGGGGATGAGCAGTTCTTC. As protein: CASSGGSGGMGDEQFF. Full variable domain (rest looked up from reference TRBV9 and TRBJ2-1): DSGVTQTPKHLITATGQRVTLRCSPRSGDLSVYWYQQSLDQGLQFLIQYYNGEERAKGNILERFSAQQFPDLHSELNLSSLELGDSALYFCASSGGSGGMGDEQFFGPGTRLTVL.

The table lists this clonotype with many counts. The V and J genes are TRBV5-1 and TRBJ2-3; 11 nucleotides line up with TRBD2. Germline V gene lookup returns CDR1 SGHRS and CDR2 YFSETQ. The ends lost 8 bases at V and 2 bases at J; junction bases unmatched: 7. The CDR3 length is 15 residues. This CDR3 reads CASVLAGALTDTQYF. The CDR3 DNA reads TGCGCCAGTGTACTAGCGGGGGCCCTCACAGATACGCAGTATTTT.

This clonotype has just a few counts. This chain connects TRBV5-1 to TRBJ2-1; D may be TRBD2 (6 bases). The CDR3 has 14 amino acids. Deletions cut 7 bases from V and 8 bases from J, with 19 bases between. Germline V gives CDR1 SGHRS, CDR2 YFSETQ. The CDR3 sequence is CASGTGVGVDEQFF. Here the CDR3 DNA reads TGCGCCAGCGGAACGGGGGTAGGTGTGGATGAGCAGTTCTTC.

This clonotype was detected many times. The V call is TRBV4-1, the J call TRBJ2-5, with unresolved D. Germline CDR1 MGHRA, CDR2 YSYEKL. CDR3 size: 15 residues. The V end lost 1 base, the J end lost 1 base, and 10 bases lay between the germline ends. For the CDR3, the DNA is TGCGCCAGCAGCCAAGTGTCTTCTTCCCAAGAGACCCAGTACTTC. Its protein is CASSQVSSSQETQYF.

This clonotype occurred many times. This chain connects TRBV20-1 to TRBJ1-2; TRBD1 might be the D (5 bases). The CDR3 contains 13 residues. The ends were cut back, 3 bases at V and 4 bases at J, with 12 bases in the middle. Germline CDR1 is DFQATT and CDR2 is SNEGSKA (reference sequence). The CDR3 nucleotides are TGCAGTGCTAGTGGGCAGGGCGGCTATGGCTACACCTTC. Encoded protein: CSASGQGGYGYTF.

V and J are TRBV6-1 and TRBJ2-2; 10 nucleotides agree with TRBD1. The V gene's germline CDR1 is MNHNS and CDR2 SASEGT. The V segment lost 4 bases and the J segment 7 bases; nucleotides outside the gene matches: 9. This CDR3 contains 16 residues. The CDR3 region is CASSVPGTGVGGELFF. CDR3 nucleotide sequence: TGTGCCAGCAGTGTTCCCGGGACAGGGGTGGGCGGGGAGCTGTTTTTT.

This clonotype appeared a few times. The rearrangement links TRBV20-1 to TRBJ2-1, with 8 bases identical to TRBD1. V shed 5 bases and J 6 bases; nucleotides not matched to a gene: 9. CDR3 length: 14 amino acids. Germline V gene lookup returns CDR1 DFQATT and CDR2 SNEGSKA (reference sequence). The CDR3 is CSAQLTGVVNEQFF. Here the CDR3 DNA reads TGCAGTGCTCAACTGACAGGGGTAGTCAATGAGCAGTTCTTC.

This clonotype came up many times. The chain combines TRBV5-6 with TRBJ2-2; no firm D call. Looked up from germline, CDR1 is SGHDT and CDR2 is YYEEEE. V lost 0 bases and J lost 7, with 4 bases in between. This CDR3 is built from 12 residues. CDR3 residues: CASSLGLGELFF. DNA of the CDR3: TGTGCCAGCAGCTTGGGACTCGGGGAGCTGTTTTTT.

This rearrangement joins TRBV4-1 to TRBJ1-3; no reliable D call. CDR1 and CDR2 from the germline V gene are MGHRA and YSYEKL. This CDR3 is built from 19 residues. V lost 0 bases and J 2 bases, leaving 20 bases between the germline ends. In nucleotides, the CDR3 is TGCGCCAGCAGCCAAGATGGATTTCCGGACGGTAGACCTGGAAACACCATATATTTT. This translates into CASSQDGFPDGRPGNTIYF.

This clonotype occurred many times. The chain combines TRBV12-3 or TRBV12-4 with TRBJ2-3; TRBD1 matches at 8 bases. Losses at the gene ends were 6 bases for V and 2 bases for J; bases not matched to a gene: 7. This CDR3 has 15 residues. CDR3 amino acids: CASRNRDRYTDTQYF. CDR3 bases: TGTGCCAGCAGAAACCGGGACAGGTACACAGATACGCAGTATTTT.